What follows are 32 T cell receptor beta chains derived from one specimen sequenced in a study of PD-1 blockade in classical Hodgkin lymphoma. With no exception, relapse followed autologous stem cell transplantation in all patients, and brentuximab vedotin exposure varied. The data were produced by immunoSEQ multiplex PCR, yet TCRdb's version contains in-frame clones alone and is incomplete. Seen here are about 94,000 clones, roughly nine tenths observed once, and the top ten hold around 11%. Source: peripheral blood mononuclear cells (PBMCs), taken before the second cycle of nivolumab. All receptors derive from a human donor with classical Hodgkin lymphoma.

The chain employs TRBV9 and TRBJ1-2; D unresolved. CDR1 and CDR2 (germline): SGDLS, YYNGEE. V was cut by 2 bases and J by 4 bases, with 9 bases left in between. This CDR3 is built from 13 residues. CDR3: CASSVGQLYGYTF. The CDR3 DNA reads as TGTGCCAGCAGCGTTGGGCAGCTCTATGGCTACACCTTC.

The V and J genes are TRBV4-2 and TRBJ2-1; 8 bases match TRBD1. V was clipped by 2 bases and J by 4 bases; unmatched bases: 7. The CDR3 totals 16 residues. The germline gives CDR1 LGHNA, CDR2 YNFKEQ. Here the CDR3 reads CASSQLTGAGYNEQFF. The CDR3 bases are TGTGCCAGCAGCCAATTGACAGGGGCGGGATACAATGAGCAGTTCTTC.

A note on this clone: The junction does not match germline at one end; this may be a read error. The chain recombines TRBV7-7 with TRBJ2-5, with 11 nucleotides matching TRBD2. The length of the CDR3 is 15 residues. CDR1 is SSHAT, CDR2 FNYEAQ, per germline (reference sequence). The CDR3 loop reads CASSPSGGSQETQYF. The CDR3 coding sequence is TGTGCTAGCAGCCCTAGCGGGGGGTCTCAAGAGACCCAGTACTTC.

In its sample, this clone was seen a few times. The chain employs TRBV29-1 and TRBJ1-1, with D uncertain. The CDR3 sequence is 11 residues long. CDR1 is SQVTM and CDR2 is ANQGSEA in the germline V gene. DNA for the CDR3: TGCAGGGGAGGGAGTCAGAATGAAGCTTTCTTT. It codes for CRGGSQNEAFF.

V usage is TRBV19 and J usage is TRBJ1-4, with D unclear. This CDR3 is 15 amino acids long. Looked up from germline, CDR1 is LNHDA and CDR2 is SQIVND (reference sequence). The V gene lost 6 bases and the J gene lost 8 bases, with 19 bases spanning the gap. This CDR3 is CASRGNQVVGEKLFF. For the CDR3, the DNA is TGTGCCAGTAGAGGCAACCAGGTGGTTGGGGAAAAACTGTTTTTT.

The chain employs TRBV5-1 and TRBJ2-7, with a tentative D call TRBD2 (7 bases). Per the germline V gene, CDR1 is SGHRS and CDR2 is YFSETQ. Trimming shortened V by 3 bases and J by 2 bases, and 12 bases separated the two germline ends. This CDR3 comprises 14 residues. The CDR3 sequence is CASSSRGATYEQYF. In nucleotides, the CDR3 is TGCGCCAGCAGCTCACGGGGGGCAACCTACGAGCAGTACTTC. Supplemented by reference TRBV5-1 and TRBJ2-7, the full variable domain reads KAGVTQTPRYLIKTRGQQVTLSCSPISGHRSVSWYQQTPGQGLQFLFEYFSETQRNKGNFPGRFSGRQFSNSRSEMNVSTLELGDSALYLCASSSRGATYEQYFGPGTRLTVT.

V is TRBV10-3 and J is TRBJ1-2, with a tentative D call TRBD1 (5 bases). This CDR3 contains 19 residues. Trimming removed 2 bases at V and 2 bases at J, with 24 bases between. Per germline, CDR1 ENHRY and CDR2 SYGVKD. CDR3 region: CAISEQGGTAYRVNYGYTF. Written as DNA, the CDR3 is TGTGCCATCAGTGAGCAGGGCGGGACTGCCTATAGGGTGAACTATGGCTACACCTTC.

This chain connects TRBV4-2 to TRBJ1-5; maybe TRBD1 (5 bases). The V gene's germline CDR1 is LGHNA and CDR2 YNFKEQ. The CDR3 runs 15 residues. Trimming took off 0 bases at V and 6 bases at J, with 12 bases between the two ends. Here the CDR3 reads CASSQDREASQPQHF. As DNA, the CDR3 is TGTGCCAGCAGCCAAGACAGGGAAGCAAGTCAGCCCCAGCATTTT.

The chain has TRBV27 and TRBJ2-1; 9 nucleotides match TRBD2. J lost 9 bases, V lost 3 bases, and 6 bases had no gene match. The CDR3 is 14 amino acids. Germline loops: CDR1 MNHEY, CDR2 SMNVEV (reference sequence). The CDR3 region is CASSLAGGPGEQFF. CDR3 DNA: TGTGCCAGCAGTTTGGCGGGAGGGCCGGGTGAGCAGTTCTTC.

The V call is TRBV6-6, the J call TRBJ1-4; no reliable D call. CDR1 is MNHNY, CDR2 SVGAGI, per germline (reference sequence). Trimming shortened V by 1 base and J by 7 bases, and 10 bases separated the two germline ends. The CDR3 contains 14 residues. The CDR3 DNA sequence: TGTGCCAGCAGTTACTTGGGTGTTCCTGAAAAACTGTTTTTT. It specifies CASSYLGVPEKLFF.

V gene TRBV7-8 combines with J gene TRBJ1-2; no clear D gene. Trimming took off 1 base at V and 4 bases at J, with 10 bases between the two ends. The CDR3 totals 14 residues. CDR1 is SGHVS and CDR2 is FQNEAQ in the germline V gene. The CDR3 nucleotides are TGTGCCAGCAGCTTAGATCTCAGCAGCTATGGCTACACCTTC. Amino acids: CASSLDLSSYGYTF.

The chain is built from TRBV4-1 and TRBJ2-5; tentatively, D is TRBD2 (6 bases). CDR3 size: 15 residues. The germline CDR1 and CDR2 sequences are MGHRA and YSYEKL. Trimming took off 3 bases at V and 2 bases at J, with 13 bases between the two ends. CDR3 sequence (DNA): TGCGCCAGCAGCCAGCTGGGACTGGGACAAGAGACCCAGTACTTC. Protein product: CASSQLGLGQETQYF.

This clone was detected once. This chain joins TRBV7-2 and TRBJ2-7; 9 nucleotides line up with TRBD1. This CDR3 has 14 residues. V lost 8 bases, J lost 3 bases, and 8 bases stayed unmatched. Germline lookup yields CDR1 SGHTA and CDR2 FQGNSA. As DNA, the CDR3 is TGTGCCAGCGATGAACAGGGGGCTGGCTACGAGCAGTACTTC. It codes for CASDEQGAGYEQYF.

The chain links TRBV2 to TRBJ2-3; 11 bases line up with TRBD2. J lost 3 bases, V lost 7 bases, and 6 bases had no gene match. Germline V gene sequence: CDR1 SNHLY, CDR2 FYNNEI. CDR3 length equals 15 residues. CDR3 protein: CASTASGRLTDTQYF. In DNA form, the CDR3 reads TGTGCCAGCACTGCTAGCGGGAGGTTGACAGATACGCAGTATTTT.

The chain couples TRBV19 to TRBJ2-4; D is ambiguous. CDR1 is LNHDA and CDR2 is SQIVND in the germline V gene (reference sequence). Trimming pared 2 bases from V and 7 bases from J, leaving 9 bases between. CDR3 length: 13 amino acids. The CDR3 region has the DNA TGTGCCAGTAGTATACTTTTTAGCAACATTCAGTACTTC. Protein product: CASSILFSNIQYF.

In its sample, this clone was seen once. The chain recombines TRBV14 with TRBJ2-7, with D unresolved. The CDR3 is 17 residues long. CDR1 and CDR2 (germline): SGHDN, FVKESK. V shed 0 bases and J shed 3 bases, with 18 bases lying between them. CDR3 loop: CASSQEEVWGPSYEQYF. CDR3 sequence (DNA): TGTGCCAGCAGCCAAGAGGAAGTGTGGGGTCCTAGCTACGAGCAGTACTTC.

The V gene is TRBV10-2, the J gene TRBJ2-3; TRBD2 matches 15 bases. This CDR3 contains 15 residues. Germline CDR1 WSHSY, CDR2 SAAADI. J was trimmed by 5 bases and V by 8 bases; bases with no gene match: 5. The CDR3, as DNA: TGCGCCAGCGGGGGGACTAGCGGGGGGTTAGATACGCAGTATTTT. Translating gives CASGGTSGGLDTQYF.

This sequence joins TRBV27 and TRBJ1-1; D unclear. Looked up from germline, CDR1 is MNHEY and CDR2 is SMNVEV (reference sequence). Trimming removed 0 bases at V and 6 bases at J, with 8 bases between. The CDR3 loop spans 13 amino acids. The DNA for the CDR3 is TGTGCCAGCAGTTTATCACCGCAATCTGAAGCTTTCTTT. Translated, it gives CASSLSPQSEAFF.

This sequence joins TRBV7-9 and TRBJ1-3, with 9 bases lining up with TRBD1. Trimming at V came to 2 bases and at J to 1 base, leaving 12 bases not matched to a gene. From germline, CDR1 is SEHNR and CDR2 FQNEAQ (reference sequence). The CDR3 totals 19 residues. CDR3 sequence reads: CASSLMWGTGGKSGNTIYF. CDR3 coding DNA: TGTGCCAGCAGCTTAATGTGGGGAACAGGGGGCAAGTCTGGAAACACCATATATTTT.

J is TRBJ2-7 and V is TRBV30; D ambiguous. Germline loops: CDR1 GTSNPN, CDR2 SVGIG (reference sequence). The CDR3 totals 12 residues. Trimming left V 1 base short and J 3 bases short, with 7 bases between. For the CDR3, the DNA is TGTGCCTGGAGTGACCCCTACTACGAGCAGTACTTC. Amino acid sequence: CAWSDPYYEQYF.

CDR3 sequence: CASSLSQGNTEAFF. The CDR3 DNA follows: TGTGCCAGCAGCTTGAGCCAGGGAAACACTGAAGCTTTCTTT. V is TRBV7-2 and J is TRBJ1-1, with TRBD1 as a possible D gene (5 bases). Deletions cut 3 bases from V and 2 bases from J, with 10 bases between. Germline lookup yields CDR1 SGHTA and CDR2 FQGNSA. The CDR3 covers 14 residues.

J is TRBJ1-2 and V is TRBV2; 7 nucleotides line up with TRBD1. Losses at the gene ends were 5 bases for V and 2 bases for J; bases not matched to a gene: 5. Germline-derived CDR1 and CDR2 are SNHLY and FYNNEI. The CDR3 runs to 14 residues. The CDR3 here is CASSQGQPNYGYTF. As DNA, the CDR3 is TGTGCCAGCAGTCAGGGACAGCCCAACTATGGCTACACCTTC.

The DNA for the CDR3 is TGTGCCTGGACTCATCTGTGGGGGGCTAAAGGCTACACCTTC. It codes for CAWTHLWGAKGYTF. The chain has TRBV30 and TRBJ1-2; tentatively, D is TRBD1 (6 bases). V lost 4 bases and J lost 8, with 20 bases in between. Germline V CDR1 and CDR2: GTSNPN, SVGIG (reference sequence). CDR3 length equals 14 residues.

The gene calls are TRBV6-1 and TRBJ2-7; D possibly corresponds to TRBD2 (6 bases). The germline CDR1 and CDR2 sequences are MNHNS and SASEGT. Trimming took off 4 bases at V and 2 bases at J, with 12 bases between the two ends. The length of the CDR3 is 14 residues. The CDR3 region has the DNA TGTGCCAGCAGTGCCACCGGGAGAACCTACGAGCAGTACTTC. Translating gives CASSATGRTYEQYF.

The chain employs TRBV4-2 and TRBJ1-6, with 7 positions matching TRBD1. Germline CDR1 reads LGHNA; CDR2 reads YNFKEQ. The CDR3 extends over 15 amino acids. The trim removed 1 base at V and 10 bases at J, leaving 7 bases unmatched. The CDR3 spells CASSQASTGESPLHF. The CDR3 bases are TGTGCCAGCAGCCAAGCGTCAACAGGGGAGTCACCCCTCCACTTT.

The CDR3 region has the DNA TGTGCCAGCAGCAGACTGGGGAAGGCCAGCTACGAGCAGTACTTC. Encoded protein: CASSRLGKASYEQYF. The chain uses TRBV6-4 and TRBJ2-7, with unresolved D. Between the trimmed V and J ends, which lost 6 bases and 3 bases, there was a span of 18 bases. Germline V lookup: CDR1 MRHNA, CDR2 SNTAGT. The CDR3 is 15 amino acids.

This chain joins TRBV27 and TRBJ2-7; D not resolved. V gave up 2 bases and J gave up 3 bases, with 2 bases separating them. Germline V gene data show CDR1 as MNHEY and CDR2 as SMNVEV (reference sequence). The length of the CDR3 is 11 residues. The DNA for the CDR3 is TGTGCCAGCAGTTTAGGCTACGAGCAGTACTTC. Protein sequence: CASSLGYEQYF.

V is TRBV6-1 and J is TRBJ1-3; possible D gene TRBD1, 6 bases. Trimming removed 2 bases from V and 0 bases from J, with 8 bases in between. The CDR3 spans 15 residues. Germline V gene sequence: CDR1 MNHNS, CDR2 SASEGT. The CDR3 region is CASSEPGASGNTIYF. The CDR3 nucleotides are TGTGCCAGCAGTGAACCGGGGGCCTCTGGAAACACCATATATTTT.

The V call is TRBV7-9, the J call TRBJ1-5, with unresolved D. V lost 0 bases and J lost 3, with 6 bases in between. CDR1 and CDR2 from the germline V gene are SEHNR and FQNEAQ (reference sequence). This CDR3 region has 14 residues. The CDR3 bases are TGTGCCAGCAGCTTAGCAGGGAACAATCAGCCCCAGCATTTT. It specifies CASSLAGNNQPQHF.

V gene TRBV2 combines with J gene TRBJ2-7, with 11 bases that match TRBD1. Germline V lookup: CDR1 SNHLY, CDR2 FYNNEI. After removal of 3 bases from V and 7 bases from J, the junction contained 14 bases not matched to a gene. The CDR3 runs 17 residues. In nucleotides, the CDR3 is TGTGCCAGCAGTGATCCCCTCCCGGGACAGGGGGTGTGGGAGCAGTACTTC. The encoded protein is CASSDPLPGQGVWEQYF.

V usage is TRBV5-6 and J usage is TRBJ1-5; maybe TRBD1 (5 bases). The CDR3 sequence is 14 residues long. Germline lookup yields CDR1 SGHDT and CDR2 YYEEEE. Trimming cost V 0 bases and J 4 bases, with 8 bases left between them. CDR3 protein: CASSLGQSNQPQHF. In DNA, the CDR3 is TGTGCCAGCAGCTTGGGACAGTCGAATCAGCCCCAGCATTTT.

The CDR3 DNA reads TGTGCCAGTAGTGAACAGGGGGCCGTCTATAATTCACCCCTCCACTTT. It yields the protein CASSEQGAVYNSPLHF. The rearrangement links TRBV19 to TRBJ1-6; 9 positions match TRBD1. The CDR3 is made up of 16 amino acids. The germline CDR1 and CDR2 sequences are LNHDA and SQIVND (reference sequence). The V gene end was trimmed by 5 bases and the J gene end by 3 bases; junction bases not matched to a gene: 5.